The 27 T cell receptor beta chains below come from one sample, sequenced in a study of shared clonotypes between healthy human individuals. Terminally differentiated effector memory CD45RA+ cells were left out of the naive CD8 fraction, which was CD45RO-negative and positively selected for CCR7. Profiling relied on immunoSEQ multiplex PCR, and the TCRdb table lists in-frame clones only, not all of them. The table records 560,000 or so clones, roughly 96% of them present only once. Sequenced input: naive CD8+ T cells sorted from blood. These TCRs come from a woman between 25 and 40 years old in good health.

This clone was seen only once. This chain uses TRBV5-1 with TRBJ1-1; weak D call: TRBD1 (5 bases). V was trimmed by 0 bases and J by 4 bases, leaving 10 bases between them. In germline, CDR1 is SGHRS, CDR2 YFSETQ. The CDR3 runs to 14 residues. CDR3 amino acids: CASSLVRGGTEAFF. The DNA for the CDR3 is TGCGCCAGCAGCTTGGTGAGGGGTGGCACTGAAGCTTTCTTT. The full variable domain, completed using reference TRBV5-1 and TRBJ1-1, is KAGVTQTPRYLIKTRGQQVTLSCSPISGHRSVSWYQQTPGQGLQFLFEYFSETQRNKGNFPGRFSGRQFSNSRSEMNVSTLELGDSALYLCASSLVRGGTEAFFGQGTRLTVV.

The chain links TRBV6-5 to TRBJ1-3; unclear D gene. CDR1 MNHEY and CDR2 SVGAGI come from the germline V gene. V was cut by 6 bases and J by 0 bases, with 12 bases left in between. The CDR3 length is 15 residues. The CDR3 loop reads CASSPEGISGNTIYF. For the CDR3, the DNA is TGTGCCAGCAGCCCAGAAGGGATCTCTGGAAACACCATATATTTT.

The V gene is TRBV10-2, the J gene TRBJ1-1, with D possibly matching TRBD1 (5 bases). V was trimmed by 5 bases and J by 10 bases, leaving 11 bases between them. Germline loops: CDR1 WSHSY, CDR2 SAAADI. CDR3 length: 11 amino acids. CDR3 in DNA: TGCGCCAGCAGTTACGACAGCAGAGCTTTCTTT. Its translation is CASSYDSRAFF.

The chain uses TRBV27 and TRBJ2-7; D is unclear. The CDR3 is 14 residues long. V was cut by 5 bases and J by 6 bases, with 17 bases left in between. The germline CDR1 and CDR2 sequences are MNHEY and SMNVEV (reference sequence). The CDR3 DNA reads TGTGCCAGCAGTCCGACGACGTCTGGGGTCGAGCAGTACTTC. Translated: CASSPTTSGVEQYF.

This rearrangement joins TRBV7-9 to TRBJ2-5; no definite D call. The CDR3 consists of 19 residues. Trimming left V 4 bases short and J 0 bases short, with 24 bases between. CDR1 SEHNR and CDR2 FQNEAQ come from the germline V gene (reference sequence). CDR3 in amino acids: CASSSPFFKQISNQETQYF. For the CDR3, the DNA is TGTGCCAGCAGCTCCCCATTCTTTAAACAGATTTCCAACCAAGAGACCCAGTACTTC.

About this clone: Additional DNA sequences in this sample encode the identical CDR3. The rearrangement uses TRBV7-9 and TRBJ2-7; TRBD1 aligns across 10 bases. The germline gives CDR1 SEHNR, CDR2 FQNEAQ (reference sequence). V gave up 0 bases and J gave up 4 bases; unmatched junction bases: 0. The CDR3 runs to 14 residues. The CDR3 loop is CASSLAGQGYEQYF. CDR3 nucleotides: TGTGCCAGCAGCTTAGCGGGACAGGGGTACGAGCAGTACTTC.

The V call is TRBV19, the J call TRBJ1-2; 7 bases line up with TRBD1. This CDR3 region has 12 residues. Germline-derived CDR1 and CDR2 are LNHDA and SQIVND (reference sequence). Trimming removed 9 bases from V and 4 bases from J; junction bases left unmatched: 5. CDR3 sequence: CASRQGFYGYTF. CDR3 bases: TGTGCCAGCCGACAGGGCTTCTATGGCTACACCTTC.

J is TRBJ2-3 and V is TRBV2, with TRBD2 matching 8 bases. The CDR3 contains 14 residues. The trim removed 10 bases at V and 2 bases at J, leaving 8 bases unmatched. The germline V gene encodes CDR1 SNHLY and CDR2 FYNNEI. The CDR3 nucleotides are TGTGCCAACCTAGCGGGTCCTAACACAGATACGCAGTATTTT. Translating it yields CANLAGPNTDTQYF.

This rearrangement joins TRBV25-1 to TRBJ1-2; weak D call: TRBD1 (6 bases). This CDR3 comprises 15 residues. V shed 4 bases and J shed 6 bases, with 18 bases lying between them. The V gene's germline CDR1 is MGHDK and CDR2 SYGVNS. The CDR3: CASSGGGRGANGYTF. DNA for the CDR3: TGTGCCAGCAGTGGGGGGGGCAGGGGCGCTAATGGCTACACCTTC.

J is TRBJ1-1 and V is TRBV5-5; D is perhaps TRBD1 (5 bases). The germline V gene has CDR1 SGHKS and CDR2 YYEKEE (reference sequence). V lost 7 bases and J lost 4, with 17 bases in between. The CDR3 is made up of 14 amino acids. CDR3 DNA sequence: TGTGCCAGCGGACCGATTCGGGGGAGCACTGAAGCTTTCTTT. It yields the protein CASGPIRGSTEAFF.

The rearrangement links TRBV27 to TRBJ2-5, with unresolved D. Germline V gene lookup returns CDR1 MNHEY and CDR2 SMNVEV (reference sequence). CDR3 length equals 17 residues. Trimming stripped 2 bases from V and 0 bases from J, with 16 bases between. CDR3 amino acids: CASSLNFPGSYQETQYF. CDR3 nucleotide sequence: TGTGCCAGCAGTTTAAACTTCCCCGGGTCCTACCAAGAGACCCAGTACTTC.

CDR3 residues: CASSPGTGASYEQYF. CDR3 bases: TGTGCCAGCAGTCCCGGGACAGGGGCCTCCTACGAGCAGTACTTC. This rearrangement joins TRBV6-5 to TRBJ2-7; 10 bases match TRBD1. With V trimmed by 5 bases and J by 0 bases, 4 bases remained unmatched. The CDR3 extends over 15 amino acids. CDR1 and CDR2 (germline): MNHEY, SVGAGI.

This clone was seen a single time. The V gene is TRBV28, the J gene TRBJ2-2; no definite D call. V lost 6 bases, J lost 1 base, and 12 bases lay in between. Germline V gene sequence: CDR1 MDHEN, CDR2 SYDVKM. The CDR3 consists of 15 residues. The CDR3 is CASSLTGVNTGELFF. DNA of the CDR3: TGTGCCAGCAGCTTGACTGGGGTGAACACCGGGGAGCTGTTTTTT.

The V and J genes are TRBV28 and TRBJ2-7; no definite D call. The V end lost 1 base, the J end lost 3 bases, and 7 bases lay between the germline ends. The CDR3 is 13 amino acids. The V gene's germline CDR1 is MDHEN and CDR2 SYDVKM. The DNA for the CDR3 is TGTGCCAGCAGTTTATTTGGGGTCTACGAGCAGTACTTC. This translates into CASSLFGVYEQYF.

The V call is TRBV21-1, the J call TRBJ2-2; the table's D call TRBD2 went unverified against the DNA. TRBV21-1 is tagged as a pseudogene. The CDR3 is made up of 15 amino acids. DNA of the CDR3: TGTGCCAGCCCCCCAACGGGTCTTAACACCGGGGAGCTGTTTTTT. Protein product: CASPPTGLNTGELFF.

The V gene is TRBV5-4, the J gene TRBJ2-5; perhaps TRBD2 as D (5 bases). The CDR3 contains 12 residues. Germline CDR1 is SGHNT and CDR2 is YYREEE (reference sequence). Trimming left V 6 bases short and J 2 bases short, with 8 bases between. The CDR3 protein is CASNGVQETQYF. As DNA, the CDR3 is TGTGCCAGCAACGGGGTACAAGAGACCCAGTACTTC.

DNA for the CDR3: TGTGCCAGCAGTTTTATCCTCGTCGGGGGGGGAGGCTATGGCTACACCTTC. This encodes CASSFILVGGGGYGYTF. The V and J genes are TRBV28 and TRBJ1-2; a possible D gene is TRBD1 (5 bases). The CDR3 is 17 residues long. The germline V gene has CDR1 MDHEN and CDR2 SYDVKM. V lost 3 bases, J lost 4 bases, and 21 bases lay in between.

This clone appeared a few times. In the same sample, other DNA sequences code for this CDR3. V is TRBV28 and J is TRBJ1-1; D not certain. Germline V gives CDR1 MDHEN, CDR2 SYDVKM. The CDR3 is 12 residues long. Deletions cut 6 bases from V and 1 base from J, with 6 bases between. The CDR3 is CASSPGNTEAFF. The CDR3 bases are TGTGCCAGCAGCCCCGGGAACACTGAAGCTTTCTTT.

The rearrangement links TRBV2 to TRBJ2-1, with D unclear. Trimming took off 1 base at V and 4 bases at J, with 14 bases between the two ends. Per the germline V gene, CDR1 is SNHLY and CDR2 is FYNNEI. The CDR3 contains 16 residues. Here the CDR3 DNA reads TGTGCCAGCAGTGAAGGGGTCGGAACGAGTTACAATGAGCAGTTCTTC. It encodes CASSEGVGTSYNEQFF.

V and J are TRBV28 and TRBJ2-7; possible D gene TRBD2, 5 bases. CDR1 is MDHEN and CDR2 is SYDVKM in the germline V gene. Trimming removed 6 bases from V and 0 bases from J, with 18 bases in between. The CDR3 extends over 16 amino acids. The DNA of the CDR3 is TGTGCCAGCAGCGCCAGTTTTGGGGAGAGCTCCTACGAGCAGTACTTC. As protein: CASSASFGESSYEQYF.

The chain's CDR3 is CASSVTSGPNWETQYF. The CDR3 bases are TGTGCCAGCAGTGTCACTAGCGGCCCTAACTGGGAGACCCAGTACTTC. This sequence joins TRBV28 and TRBJ2-5, with 8 bases matching TRBD2. Germline lookup yields CDR1 MDHEN and CDR2 SYDVKM. CDR3 length: 16 amino acids. With 5 bases clipped from V and 5 bases from J, the junction kept 13 bases outside the gene matches.

Notes on this clone: Other DNA sequences within the sample encode an identical CDR3. CDR3 DNA: TGTGCCAGCAGCTTAGGTACGGGCTACGAGCAGTACTTC. Residues: CASSLGTGYEQYF. J is TRBJ2-7 and V is TRBV11-2; no clear D gene. Germline V gene lookup returns CDR1 SGHAT and CDR2 FQNNGV. CDR3 size: 13 residues. V lost 1 base, J lost 3 bases, and 7 bases lay in between.

This chain joins TRBV28 and TRBJ2-5; D is uncertain. With 2 bases removed from V and 7 bases from J, the gap between germline ends came to 11 bases. Germline CDR1 is MDHEN and CDR2 is SYDVKM. The CDR3 consists of 13 residues. The CDR3 bases are TGTGCCAGCAGTTTAGGGGTCCTTGGGACCCAGTACTTC. The encoded protein is CASSLGVLGTQYF.

This rearrangement joins TRBV28 to TRBJ1-2, with D uncertain. V was trimmed by 6 bases and J by 7 bases, leaving 18 bases between them. The germline V gene has CDR1 MDHEN and CDR2 SYDVKM. The CDR3 runs to 14 residues. CDR3 in amino acids: CASSLGLGIRGYTF. The CDR3 coding sequence is TGTGCCAGCAGCCTAGGTTTAGGGATACGTGGCTACACCTTC.

J is TRBJ1-1 and V is TRBV2; D may be TRBD1 (5 bases). V was pared by 3 bases and J by 1 base, with 9 bases between. This CDR3 is built from 14 residues. From germline, CDR1 is SNHLY and CDR2 FYNNEI. CDR3 sequence reads: CASSEWTPNTEAFF. The CDR3 bases are TGTGCCAGCAGTGAGTGGACACCGAACACTGAAGCTTTCTTT.

The table lists this clone with a few counts. Other nucleotide sequences from this sample produce the same CDR3. The chain employs TRBV27 and TRBJ1-5; D is ambiguous. CDR3 length: 13 amino acids. The germline gives CDR1 MNHEY, CDR2 SMNVEV (reference sequence). V was clipped by 4 bases and J by 1 base, with 5 bases between them. The CDR3 nucleotides read TGTGCCAGCAGTTGGGGAAGCAATCAGCCCCAGCATTTT. It is translated as CASSWGSNQPQHF.

The chain has TRBV28 and TRBJ2-7, with D perhaps given as TRBD1 or TRBD2 (7 bases each). This CDR3 contains 14 residues. Germline CDR1 reads MDHEN; CDR2 reads SYDVKM. The germline V and J ends were trimmed by 6 bases and 7 bases, with 19 bases remaining between them. This chain's CDR3 is CASSYSGQRGEQYF. The DNA of the CDR3 is TGTGCCAGCAGCTACTCGGGACAGCGGGGAGAGCAGTACTTC.